This paragraph reports one TCR beta chain. In the original analysis: Amplification of reference gene primers provided the estimated nucleated cell counts. Produced via immunoSEQ multiplex PCR; TCRdb's table is partial and in-frame only. V, J and clone size are taken as reported in that table, and D and trimming were inferred from the DNA itself. The sample consists of about 88,000 clones, about 84% of them appearing once. The data are from a study of blood T cell repertoires in COVID-19. Study context: Samples of COVID-19 (acute and convalescent) were obtained from the United States, Italy and Spain. PBMCs, B-cell-depleted T cells, or T cells were the source of the cDNA or gDNA that made up the material.

Source material: peripheral blood. This clonotype was obtained from a woman between 70 and 85 years old with acute or convalescent COVID-19.

The CDR3 DNA reads TGTGCCAGCAAACCACCGGCCAGGGCCAATCCCTATCGCTATGGCTACACCTTC. This gives the protein CASKPPARANPYRYGYTF. The genes are TRBV28 and TRBJ1-2, with a possible D match to TRBD1 (5 bases). Germline CDR1 MDHEN, CDR2 SYDVKM. V was pared by 7 bases and J by 4 bases, with 28 bases between. The CDR3 spans 18 residues.